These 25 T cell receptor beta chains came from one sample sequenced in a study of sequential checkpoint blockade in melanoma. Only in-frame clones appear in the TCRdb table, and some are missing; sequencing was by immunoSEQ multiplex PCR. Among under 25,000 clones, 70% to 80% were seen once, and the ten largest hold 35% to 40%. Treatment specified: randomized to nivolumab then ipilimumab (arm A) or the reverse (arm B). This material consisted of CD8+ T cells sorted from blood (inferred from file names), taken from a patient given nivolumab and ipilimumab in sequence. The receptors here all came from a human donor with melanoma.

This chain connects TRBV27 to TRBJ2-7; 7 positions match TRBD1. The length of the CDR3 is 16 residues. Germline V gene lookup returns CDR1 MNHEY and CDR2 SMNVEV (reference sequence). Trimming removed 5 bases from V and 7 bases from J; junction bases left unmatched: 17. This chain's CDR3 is CASSMRQGTGRSEQYF. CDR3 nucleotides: TGTGCCAGCAGTATGCGACAGGGTACTGGCAGGTCAGAGCAGTACTTC.

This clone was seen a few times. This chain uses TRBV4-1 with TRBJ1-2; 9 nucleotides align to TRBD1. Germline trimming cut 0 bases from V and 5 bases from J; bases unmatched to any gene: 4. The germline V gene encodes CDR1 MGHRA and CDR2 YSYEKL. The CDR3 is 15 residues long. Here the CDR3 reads CASSQESGTGYGYTF. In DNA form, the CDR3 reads TGCGCCAGCAGCCAAGAGAGCGGGACAGGGTATGGCTACACCTTC.

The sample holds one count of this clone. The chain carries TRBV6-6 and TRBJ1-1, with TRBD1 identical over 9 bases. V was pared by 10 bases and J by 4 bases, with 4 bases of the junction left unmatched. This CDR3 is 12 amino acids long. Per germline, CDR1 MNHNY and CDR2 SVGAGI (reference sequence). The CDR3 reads CATQQGATEAFF. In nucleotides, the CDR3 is TGTGCCACGCAACAGGGGGCCACTGAAGCTTTCTTT.

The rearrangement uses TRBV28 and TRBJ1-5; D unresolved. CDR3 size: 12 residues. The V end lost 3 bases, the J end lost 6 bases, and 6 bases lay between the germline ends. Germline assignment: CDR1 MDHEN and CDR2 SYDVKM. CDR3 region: CASSFFSQPQHF. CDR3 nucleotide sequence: TGTGCCAGCAGTTTTTTTAGTCAGCCCCAGCATTTT.

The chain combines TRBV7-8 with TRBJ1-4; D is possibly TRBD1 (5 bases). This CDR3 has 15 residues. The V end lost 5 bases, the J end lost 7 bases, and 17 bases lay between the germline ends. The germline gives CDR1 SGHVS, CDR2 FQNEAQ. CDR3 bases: TGTGCCAGCAGCCCGGGCCCAGGGCTTGGTGAAAAACTGTTTTTT. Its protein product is CASSPGPGLGEKLFF.

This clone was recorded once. CDR3 sequence reads: CASTYGGLGDRAYEQYF. The CDR3 DNA is TGTGCCAGCACCTACGGCGGATTGGGAGATCGTGCCTACGAGCAGTACTTC. V is TRBV11-2 and J is TRBJ2-7, with a tentative D call TRBD2 (5 bases). V was shortened by 7 bases and J by 2 bases, with 24 bases between the two germline ends. Germline CDR1 is SGHAT and CDR2 is FQNNGV. This CDR3 comprises 17 residues.

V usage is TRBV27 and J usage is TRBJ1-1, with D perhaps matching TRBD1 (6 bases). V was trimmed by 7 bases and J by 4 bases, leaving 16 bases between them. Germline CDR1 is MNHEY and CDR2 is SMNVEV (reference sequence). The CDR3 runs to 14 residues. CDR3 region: CASMLSHRATEAFF. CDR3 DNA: TGTGCCAGCATGTTATCCCACAGGGCCACTGAAGCTTTCTTT.

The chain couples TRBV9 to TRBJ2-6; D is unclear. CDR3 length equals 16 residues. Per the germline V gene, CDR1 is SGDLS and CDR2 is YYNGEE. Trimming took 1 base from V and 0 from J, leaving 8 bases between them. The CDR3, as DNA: TGTGCCAGCAGCGTAACGGTCCTCTCTGGGGCCAACGTCCTGACTTTC. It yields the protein CASSVTVLSGANVLTF. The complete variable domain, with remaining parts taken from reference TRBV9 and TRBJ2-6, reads DSGVTQTPKHLITATGQRVTLRCSPRSGDLSVYWYQQSLDQGLQFLIQYYNGEERAKGNILERFSAQQFPDLHSELNLSSLELGDSALYFCASSVTVLSGANVLTFGAGSRLTVL.

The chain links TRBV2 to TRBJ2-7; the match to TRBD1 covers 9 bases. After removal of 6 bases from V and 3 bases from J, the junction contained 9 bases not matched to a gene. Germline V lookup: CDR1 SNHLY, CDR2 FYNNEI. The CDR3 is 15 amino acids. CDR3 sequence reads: CASRVATGGNYEQYF. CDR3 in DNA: TGTGCCAGCAGGGTTGCGACAGGGGGGAACTACGAGCAGTACTTC.

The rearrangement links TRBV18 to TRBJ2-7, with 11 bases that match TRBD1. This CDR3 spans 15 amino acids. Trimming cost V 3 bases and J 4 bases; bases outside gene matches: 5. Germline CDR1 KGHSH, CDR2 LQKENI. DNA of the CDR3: TGTGCCAGCTCACCTCCTGGGACAGGGGGGTACGAGCAGTACTTC. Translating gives CASSPPGTGGYEQYF.

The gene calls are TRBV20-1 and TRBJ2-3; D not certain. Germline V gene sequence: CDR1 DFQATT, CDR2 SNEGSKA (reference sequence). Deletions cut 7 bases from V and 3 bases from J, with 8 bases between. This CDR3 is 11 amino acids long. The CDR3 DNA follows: TGCAGTGGCGGTGAGACAGATACGCAGTATTTT. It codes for CSGGETDTQYF.

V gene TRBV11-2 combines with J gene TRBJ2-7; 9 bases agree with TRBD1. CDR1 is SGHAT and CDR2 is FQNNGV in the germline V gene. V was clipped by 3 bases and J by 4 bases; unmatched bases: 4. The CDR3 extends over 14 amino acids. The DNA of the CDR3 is TGTGCCAGCAGCTTCCCGGGACAGGGTTACGAGCAGTACTTC. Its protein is CASSFPGQGYEQYF.

CDR3 DNA sequence: TGTGCCAGTAGTATAGGGGGGGGCCCAACTGAAGCTTTCTTT. Translating it yields CASSIGGGPTEAFF. The gene calls are TRBV19 and TRBJ1-1; tentative D call: TRBD1 (6 bases). Germline CDR1 LNHDA, CDR2 SQIVND (reference sequence). The CDR3 loop spans 14 amino acids. Between the trimmed V and J ends, which lost 1 base and 5 bases, there was a span of 11 bases. Based on the CDR3 plus reference TRBV19 and TRBJ1-1, the full variable domain is DGGITQSPKYLFRKEGQNVTLSCEQNLNHDAMYWYRQDPGQGLRLIYYSQIVNDFQKGDIAEGYSVSREKKESFPLTVTSAQKNPTAFYLCASSIGGGPTEAFFGQGTRLTVV.

The CDR3 protein is CASSPSIAGIEQYF. DNA of the CDR3: TGTGCCAGCAGCCCGAGCATAGCGGGAATCGAGCAGTACTTC. The chain recombines TRBV6-5 with TRBJ2-7; TRBD2 matches at 8 bases. Germline CDR1 and CDR2: MNHEY and SVGAGI. This CDR3 has 14 amino acids. Trimming took 6 bases from V and 6 from J; bases not matched to a gene: 10.

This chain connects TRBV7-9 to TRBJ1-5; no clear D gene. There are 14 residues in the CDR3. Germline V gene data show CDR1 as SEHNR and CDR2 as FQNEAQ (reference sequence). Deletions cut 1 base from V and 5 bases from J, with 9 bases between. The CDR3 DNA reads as TGTGCCAGCAGCTTAGACGGTTCATATCAGCCCCAGCATTTT. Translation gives CASSLDGSYQPQHF.

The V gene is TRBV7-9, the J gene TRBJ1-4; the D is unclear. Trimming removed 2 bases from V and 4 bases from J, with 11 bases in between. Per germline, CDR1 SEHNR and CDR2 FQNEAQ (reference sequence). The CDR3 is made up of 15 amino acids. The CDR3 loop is CASSLSIRINEKLFF. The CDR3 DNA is TGTGCCAGCAGCTTATCTATCAGGATTAATGAAAAACTGTTTTTT.

CDR3 region: CASSESVGGSYGYTF. The DNA for the CDR3 is TGCGCCAGCAGTGAGTCGGTTGGGGGGTCCTATGGCTACACCTTC. V gene TRBV10-2 combines with J gene TRBJ1-2; a possible D gene is TRBD1 (5 bases). Germline assignment: CDR1 WSHSY and CDR2 SAAADI. This CDR3 spans 15 amino acids. The V gene lost 0 bases and the J gene lost 4 bases, with 12 bases spanning the gap.

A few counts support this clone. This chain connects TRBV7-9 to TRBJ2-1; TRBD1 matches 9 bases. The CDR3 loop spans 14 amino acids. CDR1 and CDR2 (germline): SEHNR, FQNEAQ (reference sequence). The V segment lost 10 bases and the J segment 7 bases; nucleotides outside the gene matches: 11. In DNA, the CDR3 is TGTGCCACCCGCCGCGAGGACAGGGGTAATGAGCAGTTCTTC. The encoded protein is CATRREDRGNEQFF.

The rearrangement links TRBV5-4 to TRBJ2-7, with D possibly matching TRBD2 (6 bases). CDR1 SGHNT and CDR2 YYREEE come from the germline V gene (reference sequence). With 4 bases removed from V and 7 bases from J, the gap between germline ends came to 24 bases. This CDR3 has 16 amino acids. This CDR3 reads CASSVGTARRGEEQYF. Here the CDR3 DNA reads TGTGCCAGCAGCGTAGGGACTGCCAGACGGGGAGAAGAGCAGTACTTC.

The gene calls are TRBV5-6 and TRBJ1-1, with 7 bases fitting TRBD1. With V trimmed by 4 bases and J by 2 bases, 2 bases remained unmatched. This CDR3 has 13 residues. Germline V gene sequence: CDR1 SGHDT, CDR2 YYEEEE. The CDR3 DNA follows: TGTGCCAGCAGCGGGACAGTCAACACTGAAGCTTTCTTT. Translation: CASSGTVNTEAFF.

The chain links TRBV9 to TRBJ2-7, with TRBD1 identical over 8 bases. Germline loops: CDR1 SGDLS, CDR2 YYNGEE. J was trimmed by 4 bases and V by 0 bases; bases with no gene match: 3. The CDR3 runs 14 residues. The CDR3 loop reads CASSVAGQAYEQYF. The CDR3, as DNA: TGTGCCAGCAGCGTAGCGGGACAGGCGTACGAGCAGTACTTC.

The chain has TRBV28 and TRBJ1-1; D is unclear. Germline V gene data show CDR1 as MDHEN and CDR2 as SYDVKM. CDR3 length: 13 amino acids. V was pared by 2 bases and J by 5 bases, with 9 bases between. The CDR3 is CASSLGSGTEAFF. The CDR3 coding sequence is TGTGCCAGCAGTTTAGGGAGCGGGACTGAAGCTTTCTTT.

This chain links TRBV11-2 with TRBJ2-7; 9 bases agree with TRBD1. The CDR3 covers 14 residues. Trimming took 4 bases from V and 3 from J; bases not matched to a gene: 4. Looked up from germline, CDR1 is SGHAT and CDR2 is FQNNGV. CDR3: CASSYETGGYEQYF. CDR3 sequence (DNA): TGTGCCAGCAGCTACGAGACAGGGGGCTACGAGCAGTACTTC.

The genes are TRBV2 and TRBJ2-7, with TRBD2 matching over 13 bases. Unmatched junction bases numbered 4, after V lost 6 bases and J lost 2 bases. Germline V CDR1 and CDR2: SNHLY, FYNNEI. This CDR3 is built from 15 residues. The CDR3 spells CASSETSGRAYEQYF. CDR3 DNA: TGTGCCAGCAGCGAAACTAGCGGGAGGGCCTACGAGCAGTACTTC.

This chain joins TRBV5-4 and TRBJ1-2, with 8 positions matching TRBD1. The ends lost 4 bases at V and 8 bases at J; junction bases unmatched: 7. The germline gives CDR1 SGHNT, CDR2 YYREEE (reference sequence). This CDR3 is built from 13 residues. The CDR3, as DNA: TGTGCCAGCAGCCGGGGACAGGCGGCAGGCTACACCTTC. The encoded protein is CASSRGQAAGYTF.